The following is a TCR beta chain sequence with its context. Its antigen is still unknown. Base qualities were left out, and no much larger clone turns up one base away. The library was produced with the immunoSEQ multiplex PCR assay. TCRdb limited this immuneACCESS table to in-frame rearrangements with V and J called. A share of clones is missing; checked studies link under half to unresolved V genes, and the rest is unexplained. This sample is represented by about 94,000 clones; 90% to 95% of them were singletons. The top ten hold 0.65% to 0.95% of the sample. The data are from a study of T cell changes during pregnancy in multiple sclerosis (dated by TCRdb to between 2018 and 2021). General notes on the study: In women with multiple sclerosis, the researchers looked at how the T cell repertoire shifted as pregnancy progressed.

Cut back by 0 bases and 6 bases, the V and J ends lie 9 bases apart. The CDR3 runs 13 amino acids, cysteine and phenylalanine included. Here the CDR3 DNA is all that survives: 39 bases in frame from base 1. CDR1 and CDR2, looked up from the germline V gene (reference sequence), are SGHNT and YYREEE. The sequence was collected from a female donor with multiple sclerosis, enrolled in a pregnancy study. Rearrangement joined TRBV5-4 to TRBJ1-2, with no confidently assigned D gene. The sequenced sample was peripheral blood, obtained in the third trimester of pregnancy. This receptor has the CDR3 CASSLVGRDGYTF. DNA sequence: TGTGCCAGCAGCTTGGTAGGGAGGGATGGCTACACCTTC.